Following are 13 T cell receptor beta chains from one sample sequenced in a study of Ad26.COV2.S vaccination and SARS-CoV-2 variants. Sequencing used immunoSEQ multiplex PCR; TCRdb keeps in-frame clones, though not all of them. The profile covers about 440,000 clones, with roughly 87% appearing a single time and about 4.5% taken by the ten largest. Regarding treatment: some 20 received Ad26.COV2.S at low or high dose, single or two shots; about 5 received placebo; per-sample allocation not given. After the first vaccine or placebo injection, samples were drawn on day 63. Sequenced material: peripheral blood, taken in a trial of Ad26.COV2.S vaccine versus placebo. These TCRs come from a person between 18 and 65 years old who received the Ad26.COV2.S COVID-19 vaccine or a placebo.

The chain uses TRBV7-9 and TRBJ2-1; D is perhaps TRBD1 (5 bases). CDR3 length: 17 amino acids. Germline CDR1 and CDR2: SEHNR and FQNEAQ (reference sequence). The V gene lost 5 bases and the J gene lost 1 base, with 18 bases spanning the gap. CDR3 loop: CASSPSGAAISYNEQFF. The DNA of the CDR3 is TGTGCCAGCAGCCCTAGTGGGGCGGCCATATCCTACAATGAGCAGTTCTTC.

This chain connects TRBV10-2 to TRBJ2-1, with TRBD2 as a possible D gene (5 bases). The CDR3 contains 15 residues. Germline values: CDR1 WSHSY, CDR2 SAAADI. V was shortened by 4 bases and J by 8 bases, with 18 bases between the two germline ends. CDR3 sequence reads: CASSVGRDKRDEQFF. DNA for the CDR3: TGCGCCAGCAGTGTCGGACGAGACAAGAGGGATGAGCAGTTCTTC.

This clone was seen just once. The CDR3 sequence: CASSLSGLSSGANVLTF. The DNA of the CDR3 is TGCGCCAGCAGCTTGTCGGGGCTGAGCTCTGGGGCCAACGTCCTGACTTTC. V gene TRBV5-1 combines with J gene TRBJ2-6; D possibly uses TRBD1 or TRBD2 (5 bases each). Germline V gene lookup returns CDR1 SGHRS and CDR2 YFSETQ. The V and J ends lost 1 base and 0 bases respectively, with 11 bases between them. CDR3 size: 17 residues.

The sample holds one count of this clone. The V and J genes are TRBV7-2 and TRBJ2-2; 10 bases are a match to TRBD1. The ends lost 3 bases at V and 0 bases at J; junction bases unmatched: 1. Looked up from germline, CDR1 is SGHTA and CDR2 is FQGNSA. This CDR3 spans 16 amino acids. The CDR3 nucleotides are TGTGCCAGCAGCTTGACAGGGGGCACGAACACCGGGGAGCTGTTTTTT. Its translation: CASSLTGGTNTGELFF.

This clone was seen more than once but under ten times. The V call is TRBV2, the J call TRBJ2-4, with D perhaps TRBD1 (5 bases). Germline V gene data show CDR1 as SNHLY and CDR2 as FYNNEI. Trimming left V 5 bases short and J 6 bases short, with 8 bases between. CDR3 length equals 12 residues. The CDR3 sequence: CASSTDRNIQYF. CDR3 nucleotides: TGTGCCAGCAGTACCGACAGAAACATTCAGTACTTC.

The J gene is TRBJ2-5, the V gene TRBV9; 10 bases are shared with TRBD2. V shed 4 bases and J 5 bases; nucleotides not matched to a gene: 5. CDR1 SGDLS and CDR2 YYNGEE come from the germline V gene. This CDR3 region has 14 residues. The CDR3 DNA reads TGTGCCAGCAGCCCTGGACTAGCGGACGAGACCCAGTACTTC. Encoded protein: CASSPGLADETQYF.

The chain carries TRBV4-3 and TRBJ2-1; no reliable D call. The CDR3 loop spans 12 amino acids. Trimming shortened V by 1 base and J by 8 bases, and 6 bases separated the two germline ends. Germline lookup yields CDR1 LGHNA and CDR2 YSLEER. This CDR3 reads CASSQGSYEQFF. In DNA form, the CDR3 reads TGCGCCAGCAGCCAAGGGTCCTATGAGCAGTTCTTC.

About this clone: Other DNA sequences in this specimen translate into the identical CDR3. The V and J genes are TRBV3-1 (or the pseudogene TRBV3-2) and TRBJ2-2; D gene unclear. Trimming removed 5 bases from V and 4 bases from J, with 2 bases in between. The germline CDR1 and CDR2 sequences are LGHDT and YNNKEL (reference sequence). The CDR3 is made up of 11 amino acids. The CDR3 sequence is CASSSTGELFF. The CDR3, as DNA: TGTGCCAGCAGCTCCACCGGGGAGCTGTTTTTT.

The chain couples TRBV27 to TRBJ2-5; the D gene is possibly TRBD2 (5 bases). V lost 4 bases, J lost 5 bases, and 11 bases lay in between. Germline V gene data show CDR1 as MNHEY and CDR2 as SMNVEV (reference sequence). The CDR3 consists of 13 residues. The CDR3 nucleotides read TGTGCCAGCAGTTACTCCGGGGTGGAGACCCAGTACTTC. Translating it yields CASSYSGVETQYF.

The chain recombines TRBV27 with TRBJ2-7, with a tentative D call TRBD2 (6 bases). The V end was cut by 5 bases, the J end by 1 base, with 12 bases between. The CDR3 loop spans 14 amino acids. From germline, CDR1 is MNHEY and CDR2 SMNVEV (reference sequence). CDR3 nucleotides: TGTGCCAGCAGTCACAGGAGGGCTTCCTACGAGCAGTACTTC. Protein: CASSHRRASYEQYF.

CDR3 DNA sequence: TGCAGTGCCAGTGGGACTCCGGCCTACGAGCAGTACTTC. It translates to CSASGTPAYEQYF. The V gene is TRBV20-1, the J gene TRBJ2-7; a possible D gene is TRBD2 (6 bases). CDR1 and CDR2 (germline): DFQATT, SNEGSKA (reference sequence). V was shortened by 6 bases and J by 2 bases, with 14 bases between the two germline ends. This CDR3 spans 13 amino acids.

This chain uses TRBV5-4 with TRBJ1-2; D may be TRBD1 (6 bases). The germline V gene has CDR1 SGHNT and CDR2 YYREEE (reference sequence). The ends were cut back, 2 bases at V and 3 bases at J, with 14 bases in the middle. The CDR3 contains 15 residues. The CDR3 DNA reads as TGTGCCAGCAGCTTTTGGGGGGCGCAGGACTATGGCTACACCTTC. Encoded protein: CASSFWGAQDYGYTF.

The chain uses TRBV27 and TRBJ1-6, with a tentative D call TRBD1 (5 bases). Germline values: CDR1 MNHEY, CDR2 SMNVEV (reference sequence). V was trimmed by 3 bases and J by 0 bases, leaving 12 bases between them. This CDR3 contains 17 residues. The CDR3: CASSFRDRSSYNSPLHF. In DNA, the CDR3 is TGTGCCAGCAGTTTCCGGGACCGAAGCTCCTATAATTCACCCCTCCACTTT.